This T cell receptor (beta chain) derives from a study of blood T cell repertoires in COVID-19. In the study overall: Whether acute or convalescent, the COVID-19 samples came from the United States, Italy and Spain. T cells, B-cell-depleted T cells, or PBMCs provided the cDNA or gDNA that served as material.

In germline, CDR1 is MNHEY, CDR2 SMNVEV (reference sequence). The CDR3 has 13 amino acids. V was shortened by 7 bases and J by 3 bases, with 13 bases between the two germline ends. In the original analysis: The assay estimated nucleated cells by amplifying reference gene primers. The method was immunoSEQ multiplex PCR; TCRdb's version includes in-frame clones alone and lacks a portion of them. Clone size and V and J calls were adopted from that table, with D and trimming inferred from the DNA. The sample has some 180,000 clones, approximately 80% seen once. The sample comprised peripheral blood. This chain links TRBV27 with TRBJ2-7; possible D gene TRBD2, 5 bases. The receptor's source is a woman aged 35 to 49 with COVID-19, enrolled during active disease. The CDR3 DNA reads TGTGCCAGCACCCACGGACGGGACTACGAGCAGTACTTC. Translating it yields CASTHGRDYEQYF.